This passage covers 5 T cell receptor beta chains from one sample sequenced in a study of blood T cells in healthy people across ages. A second PCR, run for roughly 6 to 11 cycles, used a sample-barcoded 5' primer plus a J-beta primer mix. MiXCR was run by TCRdb on the 5' RACE reads, yielding one entry per CDR3 protein. Seen here are some 780,000 distinct CDR3 sequences, roughly three fifths observed once, and the top ten hold roughly 25%. The specimen sequenced was blood. The receptors stem from a man aged 40-50 years in good health.

There are a few counts of this clonotype. The chain recombines TRBV5-1 with TRBJ2-5; 8 bases agree with TRBD1. V trimming: 0 bases; J trimming: 5 bases; junction bases outside the gene matches: 3. The CDR3 length is 14 residues. Germline V gives CDR1 SGHRS, CDR2 YFSETQ. The CDR3 spells CASSLAGQGETQYF. For the CDR3, the DNA is TGCGCCAGCAGCTTGGCCGGACAGGGTGAGACCCAGTACTTC.

The chain recombines TRBV24-1 with TRBJ2-7, with D hard to call. This CDR3 spans 16 amino acids. CDR1 and CDR2 from the germline V gene are KGHDR and SFDVKD. V was pared by 2 bases and J by 7 bases, with 20 bases between. CDR3 sequence: CATSDSGGTVYNEQYF. The CDR3 nucleotides read TGTGCCACCAGTGATTCTGGCGGAACCGTTTACAATGAGCAGTACTTC.

Only a few counts were recorded for this clonotype. The chain is built from TRBV28 and TRBJ2-5; the D gene could be TRBD1 or TRBD2 (6 bases each). This CDR3 contains 15 residues. Trimming left V 3 bases short and J 1 base short, with 12 bases between. Per the germline V gene, CDR1 is MDHEN and CDR2 is SYDVKM. The CDR3: CASSFLGGFQETQYF. CDR3 DNA sequence: TGTGCCAGCAGTTTCCTGGGGGGCTTCCAAGAGACCCAGTACTTC.

The chain is built from TRBV20-1 and TRBJ2-5, with TRBD2 matching over 7 bases. The trim removed 0 bases at V and 3 bases at J, leaving 13 bases unmatched. Germline V gene sequence: CDR1 DFQATT, CDR2 SNEGSKA (reference sequence). This CDR3 is built from 17 residues. The CDR3 reads CSAREWASGNPKETQYF. The CDR3 DNA reads TGCAGTGCTAGAGAGTGGGCTAGCGGAAACCCAAAAGAGACCCAGTACTTC.

The genes are TRBV28 and TRBJ2-3, with unresolved D. The CDR3 contains 13 residues. V was trimmed by 3 bases and J by 4 bases, leaving 8 bases between them. Germline V lookup: CDR1 MDHEN, CDR2 SYDVKM. The CDR3 DNA sequence: TGTGCCAGCAGTTTCACAGCTCCAGATACGCAGTATTTT. Translating it yields CASSFTAPDTQYF.